These T cell receptor beta chains were read from a single sample in a study of cytomegalovirus exposure and HLA in healthy donors. Data came from immunoSEQ multiplex PCR; TCRdb stores just in-frame clones and leaves some out. Of 150,000 to 180,000 clones listed, around 83% are singletons. Source material: PBMCs. These receptors all stem from a human donor in good health. CDR3s include the opening cysteine and the closing phenylalanine or tryptophan. A D gene is named only where the DNA matches it firmly. Some rows mark clone size as missing; the rest say once, few, many or name a class of expanded clone.

clone size,CDR3 length,V gene,J gene,D gene,CDR3 protein,CDR3 DNA
few,14,TRBV19,TRBJ2-7,TRBD2,CASSTGGGGYEQYF,TGTGCCAGTAGTACAGGCGGCGGGGGCTACGAGCAGTACTTC
.,11,TRBV7-9,TRBJ2-5,.,CASSPLETQYF,TGTGCCAGCAGCCCCCTAGAGACCCAGTACTTC
.,13,TRBV6-6,TRBJ2-5,.,CASSYSPFQTQYF,TGTGCCAGCAGTTACTCCCCTTTCCAGACCCAGTACTTC
.,13,TRBV28,TRBJ2-5,.,CASQASAQETQYF,TGTGCCAGCCAGGCTAGCGCACAAGAGACCCAGTACTTC
.,13,TRBV6-1,TRBJ1-1,.,CASRDGTTVEAFF,TGTGCCAGCAGGGACGGGACAACCGTTGAAGCTTTCTTT
many,10,TRBV20-1,TRBJ2-5,.,CSALQETQYF,TGCAGTGCTCTCCAAGAGACCCAGTACTTC
.,14,TRBV7-3,TRBJ2-1,TRBD2,CASSFAGVLNEQFF,TGTGCCAGCAGCTTTGCGGGAGTGCTAAATGAGCAGTTCTTC
.,14,TRBV19,TRBJ2-2,.,CASSTQVNTGELFF,TGTGCCAGTAGTACCCAGGTGAACACCGGGGAGCTGTTTTTT
.,16,TRBV9,TRBJ2-2,.,CASSVSPRVNTGELFF,TGTGCCAGCAGCGTAAGTCCCAGGGTGAACACCGGGGAGCTGTTTTTT
.,16,TRBV19,TRBJ1-4,.,CASNPRALATNEKLFF,TGTGCCAGTAATCCTCGCGCCCTTGCAACTAATGAAAAACTGTTTTTT
.,13,TRBV30,TRBJ1-4,TRBD1,CAWSVTGGEKLFF,TGTGCCTGGAGTGTAACAGGGGGAGAAAAACTGTTTTTT
few,16,TRBV6-4,TRBJ2-2,TRBD2,CASSGTGTSETGELFF,TGTGCCAGCAGCGGTACCGGGACTAGCGAAACCGGGGAGCTGTTTTTT
.,16,TRBV7-2,TRBJ1-5,.,CASSTFGGPSNQPQHF,TGTGCCAGCAGCACTTTCGGTGGTCCTAGCAATCAGCCCCAGCATTTT
.,16,TRBV27,TRBJ2-3,.,CASSLLTKTSTDTQYF,TGTGCCAGCAGTTTACTGACTAAGACTAGCACAGATACGCAGTATTTT
.,19,TRBV5-8,TRBJ2-7,TRBD2,CASSPYGLAGGPGSYEQYF,TGTGCCAGCAGCCCATACGGGCTAGCGGGAGGGCCTGGCTCCTACGAGCAGTACTTC
few,13,TRBV7-9,TRBJ2-2,.,CASTSRGHGELFF,TGTGCCAGCACATCTCGTGGGCACGGGGAGCTGTTTTTT
.,14,TRBV30,TRBJ2-1,TRBD2,CALRLAGAYNEQFF,TGTGCCTTACGACTAGCGGGAGCTTACAATGAGCAGTTCTTC
once,13,TRBV7-9,TRBJ1-4,.,CASSSGVGEKLFF,TGTGCCAGCAGCTCGGGAGTAGGGGAAAAACTGTTTTTT
.,16,TRBV5-6,TRBJ2-3,TRBD1,CASSTGTGANEDTQYF,TGTGCCAGCAGCACCGGGACAGGGGCGAATGAAGATACGCAGTATTTT
.,16,TRBV25-1,TRBJ2-3,TRBD1,CASSVGGRGGTDTQYF,TGTGCCAGCAGTGTAGGGGGCCGGGGTGGCACAGATACGCAGTATTTT
once,21,TRBV18,TRBJ2-5,.,CASSPRTPSRRTDRSPETQYF,TGTGCCAGCTCACCACGCACCCCCTCCAGACGGACAGATAGAAGCCCAGAGACCCAGTACTTC
few,13,TRBV18,TRBJ1-1,TRBD1,CASSRQGGTEAFF,TGTGCCAGCTCACGCCAGGGGGGCACTGAAGCTTTCTTT
.,15,TRBV6-5,TRBJ2-3,TRBD1,CASSYDRGLTDTQYF,TGTGCCAGCAGTTACGACAGGGGATTAACAGATACGCAGTATTTT
.,14,TRBV4-1,TRBJ1-1,.,CASSQGGLYTEAFF,TGCGCCAGCAGCCAAGGAGGCCTTTACACTGAAGCTTTCTTT
.,15,TRBV5-1,TRBJ2-7,TRBD1,CASSIQPGQRYEQYF,TGCGCCAGCAGCATACAGCCGGGACAGCGATACGAGCAGTACTTC
.,15,TRBV5-1,TRBJ1-4,TRBD1,CASSAVRGLEEKLFF,TGCGCCAGCAGCGCAGTGAGGGGGCTCGAGGAAAAACTGTTTTTT
once,13,TRBV27,TRBJ2-7,TRBD1,CASSFQGVSEQYF,TGTGCCAGCAGTTTCCAGGGGGTGAGCGAGCAGTACTTC
.,12,TRBV11-2,TRBJ1-3,.,CASSFRGNTIYF,TGTGCCAGCAGCTTTCGGGGGAACACCATATATTTT
.,15,TRBV4-1,TRBJ2-7,TRBD1,CASSQETGGPSEQYF,TGCGCCAGCAGCCAAGAGACAGGGGGGCCCTCCGAGCAGTACTTC
.,12,TRBV6-6,TRBJ1-1,TRBD1,CASSTNRGEAFF,TGTGCCAGCAGTACCAACAGGGGAGAAGCTTTCTTT
once,15,TRBV28,TRBJ1-3,.,CASSLPQGSGNTIYF,TGTGCCAGCAGTTTACCCCAGGGATCTGGAAACACCATATATTTT
.,12,TRBV6-1,TRBJ2-5,.,CASSDHTKIKYF,TGTGCCAGCAGTGACCACACGAAGATCAAGTACTTC
.,14,TRBV13,TRBJ1-6,TRBD1,CASSPRGPRPPLHF,TGTGCCAGCAGCCCCAGGGGGCCGAGGCCACCCCTCCACTTT
few,12,TRBV9,TRBJ1-1,.,CASSPGQAEAFF,TGTGCCAGCAGCCCAGGGCAGGCTGAAGCTTTCTTT
.,14,TRBV5-6,TRBJ2-2,.,CASRRGAPTGELFF,TGTGCCAGCCGCCGGGGGGCGCCCACCGGGGAGCTGTTTTTT
.,14,TRBV6-4,TRBJ1-5,TRBD1,CASSEGTDNQPQHF,TGTGCCAGCAGTGAGGGGACAGATAATCAGCCCCAGCATTTT
.,14,TRBV2,TRBJ1-6,.,CASRVTEYNSPLHF,TGTGCCAGCAGGGTGACAGAGTATAATTCACCCCTCCACTTT
.,13,TRBV29-1,TRBJ2-7,TRBD2,CSAGLAAPYEQYF,TGCAGCGCTGGACTAGCCGCCCCCTACGAGCAGTACTTC
.,13,TRBV18,TRBJ2-5,.,CASSTRQEETQYF,TGTGCCAGCTCAACCCGACAGGAAGAGACCCAGTACTTC
.,18,TRBV18,TRBJ2-3,TRBD2,CASSPASGRADGTDTQYF,TGTGCCAGCTCACCGGCTAGCGGGAGGGCCGATGGGACAGATACGCAGTATTTT
.,17,TRBV4-1,TRBJ2-5,TRBD2,CASSQAYDQRGVETQYF,TGCGCCAGCAGCCAAGCTTATGATCAGCGGGGGGTAGAGACCCAGTACTTC
few,17,TRBV4-1,TRBJ2-7,.,CASSQEGSDEWSYEQYF,TGCGCCAGCAGCCAAGAGGGTAGCGACGAGTGGTCCTACGAGCAGTACTTC
.,16,TRBV7-8,TRBJ1-5,TRBD1,CASSLGGTGTYQPQHF,TGTGCCAGCAGCTTAGGAGGGACAGGGACATATCAGCCCCAGCATTTT
.,17,TRBV27,TRBJ2-1,.,CASSFLGLAGSYNEQFF,TGTGCCAGCAGTTTCCTCGGGCTAGCCGGCTCCTACAATGAGCAGTTCTTC
.,14,TRBV27,TRBJ1-2,TRBD1,CASSWGQGSYGYTF,TGTGCCAGCAGTTGGGGACAGGGGTCCTATGGCTACACCTTC
.,11,TRBV20-1,TRBJ1-1,.,CSAYTNPEAFF,TGCAGTGCTTACACCAACCCTGAAGCTTTCTTT
.,15,TRBV5-1,TRBJ1-6,.,CASIPNPGINSPLHF,TGCGCCAGCATCCCAAACCCGGGAATCAATTCACCCCTCCACTTT
.,13,TRBV2,TRBJ2-1,TRBD2,CASTSSGRNEQFF,TGTGCCAGCACGTCTAGCGGGAGAAATGAGCAGTTCTTC
.,15,TRBV5-6,TRBJ2-1,.,CASSLGLASYNEQFF,TGTGCCAGCAGCTTGGGCCTAGCTTCCTACAATGAGCAGTTCTTC
.,14,TRBV5-1,TRBJ1-4,TRBD1,CASSPGGAGEKLFF,TGCGCCAGCAGCCCAGGGGGCGCAGGTGAAAAACTGTTTTTT